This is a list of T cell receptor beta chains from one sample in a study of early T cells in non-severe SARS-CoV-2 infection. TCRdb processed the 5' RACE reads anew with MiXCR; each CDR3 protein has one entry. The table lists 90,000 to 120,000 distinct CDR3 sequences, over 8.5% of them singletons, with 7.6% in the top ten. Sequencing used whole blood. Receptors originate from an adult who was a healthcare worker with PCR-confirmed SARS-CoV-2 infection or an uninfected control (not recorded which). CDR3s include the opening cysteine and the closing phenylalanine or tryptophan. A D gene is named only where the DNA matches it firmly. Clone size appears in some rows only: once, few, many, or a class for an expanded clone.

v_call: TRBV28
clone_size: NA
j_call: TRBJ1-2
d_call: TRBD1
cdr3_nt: TGTGCCAGCAGCGCAGGGGGGGAAATCTATGGCTACACCTTC
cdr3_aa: CASSAGGEIYGYTF

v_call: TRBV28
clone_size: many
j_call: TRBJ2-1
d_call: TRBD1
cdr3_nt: TGTGCCAGCACCAAGACAGGGGGAGCCTCCTACAATGAGCAGTTCTTC
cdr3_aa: CASTKTGGASYNEQFF

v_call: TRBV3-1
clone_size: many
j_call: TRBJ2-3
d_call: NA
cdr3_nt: TGTGCCAGCAGCCAAGTGCGAGATACGCAGTATTTT
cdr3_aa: CASSQVRDTQYF

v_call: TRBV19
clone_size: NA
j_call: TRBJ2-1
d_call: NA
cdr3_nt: TGTGCCAGCGGGACGAAGAATGAGCAGTTCTTC
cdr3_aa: CASGTKNEQFF

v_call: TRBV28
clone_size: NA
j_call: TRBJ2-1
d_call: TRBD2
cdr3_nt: TGTGCCGCGGGAGGATTCTATGAGCAGTTCTTC
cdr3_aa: CAAGGFYEQFF

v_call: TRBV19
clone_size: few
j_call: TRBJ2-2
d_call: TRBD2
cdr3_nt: TGTGCCAGTAGAATAGCGGGAGGGCTGACCGGGGAGCCGTTTTTT
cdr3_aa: CASRIAGGLTGEPFF

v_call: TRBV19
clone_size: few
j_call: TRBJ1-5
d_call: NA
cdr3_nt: TGTGCCAGTAGTAACTATAGCAATCAGCCCCAGCATTTT
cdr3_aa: CASSNYSNQPQHF

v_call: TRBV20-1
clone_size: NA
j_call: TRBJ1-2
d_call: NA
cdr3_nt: TGCAGTGCTAGTAACCGTCGGCTATTCTATGGCTACACCTTC
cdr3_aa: CSASNRRLFYGYTF

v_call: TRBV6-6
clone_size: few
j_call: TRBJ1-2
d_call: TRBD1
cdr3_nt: TGTGCCAGCAGTTACGACAGGGCGTACGGCTACACCTTC
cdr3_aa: CASSYDRAYGYTF

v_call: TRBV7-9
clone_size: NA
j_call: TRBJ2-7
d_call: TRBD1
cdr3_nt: TGTGCCAGCGTCCCTCATCGCGGCGGGACAGGGGGCTACGAGCAGTACTTC
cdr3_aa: CASVPHRGGTGGYEQYF

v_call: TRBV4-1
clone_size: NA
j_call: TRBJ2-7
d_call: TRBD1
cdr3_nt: TGCGCCAGCAGCCAGCTCGAAGGGACAGGGTATGGAGGCGAGCAGTACTTC
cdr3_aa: CASSQLEGTGYGGEQYF

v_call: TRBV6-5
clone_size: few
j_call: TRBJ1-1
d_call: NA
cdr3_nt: TGTGCCAGCAGGCTCGGGGTGAACACTGAAGCTTTCTTT
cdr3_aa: CASRLGVNTEAFF

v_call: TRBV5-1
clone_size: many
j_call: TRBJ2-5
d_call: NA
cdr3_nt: TGCGCCAGCAGCTTGATGGGGGCGGAGACCCAGTACTTC
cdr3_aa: CASSLMGAETQYF

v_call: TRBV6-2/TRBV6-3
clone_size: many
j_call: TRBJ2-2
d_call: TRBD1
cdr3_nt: TGTGCCAGCAGCTTTGACAGGGAGGAGCTGTTTTTT
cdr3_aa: CASSFDREELFF

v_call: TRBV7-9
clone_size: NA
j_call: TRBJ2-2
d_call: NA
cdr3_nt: TGTGCCAGCAGCTTTCCCGGTGGGGGCGAACCGAACACCGGGGAGCTGTTTTTT
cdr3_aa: CASSFPGGGEPNTGELFF

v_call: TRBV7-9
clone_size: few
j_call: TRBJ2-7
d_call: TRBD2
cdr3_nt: TGTGCCAGCAGCTTAACTAGCGGGAGTAACGAGCAGTACTTC
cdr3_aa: CASSLTSGSNEQYF

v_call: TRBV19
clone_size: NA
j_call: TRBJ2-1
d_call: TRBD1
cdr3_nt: TGTGCCAGTAGCTCCCACAGGGGCCCAAATGAGCAGTTCTTC
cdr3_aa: CASSSHRGPNEQFF

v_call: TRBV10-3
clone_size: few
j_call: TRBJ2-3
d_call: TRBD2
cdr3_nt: TGTGCCATCAGTGAGTCAGCGGGAGGGGATACGCAGTATTTT
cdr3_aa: CAISESAGGDTQYF

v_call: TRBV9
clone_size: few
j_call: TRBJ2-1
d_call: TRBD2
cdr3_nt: TGTGCCAGCGCACGAGCGGGGGTATACAATGAGCAGTTCTTC
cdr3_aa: CASARAGVYNEQFF

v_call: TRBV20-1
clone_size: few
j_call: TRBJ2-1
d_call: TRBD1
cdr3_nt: TGCAGTGCTAGAGAGGTAGGACAGGGGAATGAGCAGTTCTTC
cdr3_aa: CSAREVGQGNEQFF

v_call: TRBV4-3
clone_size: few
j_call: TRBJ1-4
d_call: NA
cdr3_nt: TGCGCCAGCAGCCAAGTTTTGGTACAGAGAGTAACAACTAATGAAAAACTGTTTTTT
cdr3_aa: CASSQVLVQRVTTNEKLFF

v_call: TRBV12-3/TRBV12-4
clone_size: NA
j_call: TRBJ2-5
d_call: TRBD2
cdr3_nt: TGTGCCAGCAGTTTGGAAGCGGGGGAAAGTGCCCAGTACTTC
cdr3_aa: CASSLEAGESAQYF

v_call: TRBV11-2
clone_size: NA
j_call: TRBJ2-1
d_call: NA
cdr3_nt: TGTGCCAGCAGCTCGATATCAGGTCGGCGAGTAGGCAATGAGCAGTTCTTC
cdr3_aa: CASSSISGRRVGNEQFF

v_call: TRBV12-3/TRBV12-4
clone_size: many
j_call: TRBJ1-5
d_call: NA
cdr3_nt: TGTGCCAGCTCTTATGCGGTAGAAGGCAATCAGCCCCAGCATTTT
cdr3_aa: CASSYAVEGNQPQHF

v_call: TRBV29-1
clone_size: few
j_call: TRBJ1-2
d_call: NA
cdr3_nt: TGCAGCGTTGAAGTAGGACTCCGCCATGGCTACACCTTC
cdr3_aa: CSVEVGLRHGYTF

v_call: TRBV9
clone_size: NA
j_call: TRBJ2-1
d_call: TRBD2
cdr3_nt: TGTGCCAGCAGCGTAGCGGGAGGGCTTTACAATGAGCAGTTCTTC
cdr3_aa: CASSVAGGLYNEQFF

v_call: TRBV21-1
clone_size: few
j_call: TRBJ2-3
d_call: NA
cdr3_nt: TGTGCCAGCAGCAAAGGGGGGGCTCTGGTGGAATTGGATACGCAGTATTTT
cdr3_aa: CASSKGGALVELDTQYF

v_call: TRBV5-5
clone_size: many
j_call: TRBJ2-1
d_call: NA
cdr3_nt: TGTGCCAGCAGCTTGCACGGTAATGAGCAGTTCTTC
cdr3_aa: CASSLHGNEQFF

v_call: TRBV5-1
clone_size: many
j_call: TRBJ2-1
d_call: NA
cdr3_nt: TGCGCCAGCAGCTTGGCGAGGGCCCCACACAATGAGCAGTTCTTC
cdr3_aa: CASSLARAPHNEQFF